Included here is one TCR beta chain sequence, with context. Its antigen is unidentified. Some clones are missing from TCRdb's copy, which holds only in-frame ones; the method was immunoSEQ multiplex PCR. In the table there are roughly 87,000 clones, roughly 90% of which are singletons. The data stem from a study of OX40 agonist ivuxolimab in advanced cancers. Study-wide context: Administration of intravenous ivuxolimab to patients occurred every 2 weeks at 0.01 to 10 mg/kg.

Notes on the study in general: Dosing at 0.1 to 3.0 mg/kg was accompanied by clonal expansion of CD4+ and CD8+ blood T cells by week 6. On average, a greater number of expanded clones characterised CD8+ T cells relative to CD4+.

Germline CDR1 MRHNA, CDR2 SNTAGT. The CDR3 runs to 14 residues. V was pared by 3 bases and J by 6 bases, with 13 bases between. The sample in question was CD4+ or CD8+ T cells sorted from blood, obtained in a trial of the OX40 agonist ivuxolimab. The TCR originated in an adult with an advanced solid tumor such as melanoma, head and neck, liver or kidney cancer. V usage is TRBV6-4 and J usage is TRBJ2-3, with TRBD1 as a possible D gene (6 bases). The CDR3: CASSDYSGADTQYF. CDR3 nucleotides: TGTGCCAGCAGTGATTATTCAGGGGCGGATACGCAGTATTTT.